The 25 T cell receptor beta chains given below trace back to one sample, sequenced in a study of OX40 agonist ivuxolimab in advanced cancers. TCRdb's table, derived via immunoSEQ multiplex PCR, lists solely in-frame clones and lacks some. The repertoire includes around 40,000 clones, 80% of them detected once, and around 5.1% sits in the top ten. The input for sequencing was CD4+ or CD8+ T cells sorted from blood, taken in a trial of the OX40 agonist ivuxolimab. These receptors were taken from an adult with an advanced solid tumor such as melanoma, head and neck, liver or kidney cancer.

This clone was found once. The chain links TRBV6-6 to TRBJ2-1; perhaps TRBD2 as D (7 bases). Germline V gives CDR1 MNHNY, CDR2 SVGAGI (reference sequence). This CDR3 is built from 15 residues. V gave up 2 bases and J gave up 6 bases, with 14 bases separating them. Written as DNA, the CDR3 is TGTGCCAGCAGTTACGAGGGGGGGCTGGTCAATGAGCAGTTCTTC. Translated, it gives CASSYEGGLVNEQFF.

The chain recombines TRBV5-1 with TRBJ2-1, with D maybe TRBD2 (6 bases). Germline values: CDR1 SGHRS, CDR2 YFSETQ. Trimming shortened V by 4 bases and J by 6 bases, and 14 bases separated the two germline ends. The CDR3 contains 14 residues. CDR3 sequence reads: CASSQWLAFNEQFF. CDR3 sequence (DNA): TGCGCCAGCAGCCAATGGCTAGCGTTCAATGAGCAGTTCTTC.

The table lists this clone with a few counts. This chain uses TRBV10-3 with TRBJ1-1; D unresolved. Germline loops: CDR1 ENHRY, CDR2 SYGVKD. V lost 2 bases, J lost 1 base, and 5 bases lay in between. This CDR3 has 13 residues. CDR3 sequence (DNA): TGTGCCATCAGTGAGCAAGGGAACACTGAAGCTTTCTTT. This translates into CAISEQGNTEAFF.

The chain links TRBV5-1 to TRBJ2-5; D remains ambiguous. V lost 4 bases and J 2 bases, leaving 9 bases between the germline ends. CDR1 is SGHRS and CDR2 is YFSETQ in the germline V gene. The CDR3 consists of 13 residues. The DNA for the CDR3 is TGCGCCAGCAGCGGAGAAGGGCAAGAGACCCAGTACTTC. Amino acids: CASSGEGQETQYF.

The J gene is TRBJ2-5, the V gene TRBV28; D unclear. The last part of the DNA fits TRBJ2-7 better; the J call may be wrong. The CDR3 consists of 12 residues. CDR1 and CDR2 (germline): MDHEN, SYDVKM. This chain's CDR3 is CAISSAIYEQYF. For the CDR3, the DNA is TGTGCCATCTCCTCGGCCATCTACGAGCAGTACTTC.

This chain uses TRBV11-2 with TRBJ1-3; D is undetermined. CDR3 length: 13 residues. The ends were cut back, 5 bases at V and 8 bases at J, with 13 bases in the middle. From germline, CDR1 is SGHAT and CDR2 FQNNGV. The CDR3 sequence is CASSPRPGDTIYF. The CDR3 DNA is TGTGCCAGCAGCCCCCGGCCTGGGGACACCATATATTTT.

The chain has TRBV30 and TRBJ1-4, with unresolved D. Germline CDR1 reads GTSNPN; CDR2 reads SVGIG (reference sequence). The V end lost 7 bases, the J end lost 3 bases, and 15 bases lay between the germline ends. The CDR3 contains 14 residues. The CDR3 DNA is TGTGCCTCCCAGATGGCGTATTCTAATGAAAAACTGTTTTTT. Protein: CASQMAYSNEKLFF.

The chain carries TRBV19 and TRBJ2-3, with TRBD2 identical over 11 bases. The CDR3 is 15 residues long. Losses at the gene ends were 5 bases for V and 2 bases for J; bases not matched to a gene: 3. Per germline, CDR1 LNHDA and CDR2 SQIVND (reference sequence). Written as DNA, the CDR3 is TGTGCCAGTAGTCCGGGACTAGCGGACACAGATACGCAGTATTTT. It yields the protein CASSPGLADTDTQYF.

The J gene is TRBJ2-2, the V gene TRBV9; 7 positions agree with TRBD2. The germline gives CDR1 SGDLS, CDR2 YYNGEE. Losses at the gene ends were 1 base for V and 5 bases for J; bases not matched to a gene: 8. CDR3 size: 16 residues. The CDR3 DNA sequence: TGTGCCAGCAGCGTATCGCCTAGCGGTGTGACCGGGGAGCTGTTTTTT. Amino acids: CASSVSPSGVTGELFF.

This chain links TRBV6-1 with TRBJ2-5, with TRBD1 identical over 8 bases. This CDR3 spans 17 amino acids. The V segment lost 4 bases and the J segment 3 bases; nucleotides outside the gene matches: 13. Germline assignment: CDR1 MNHNS and CDR2 SASEGT. The CDR3 loop is CASSVSKGQAGKETQYF. DNA for the CDR3: TGTGCCAGCAGTGTTTCGAAGGGACAGGCCGGGAAAGAGACCCAGTACTTC.

The chain joins TRBV9 to TRBJ1-3; 7 positions match TRBD1. The germline V gene has CDR1 SGDLS and CDR2 YYNGEE. The length of the CDR3 is 16 residues. V trimming: 0 bases; J trimming: 3 bases; junction bases outside the gene matches: 6. CDR3 loop: CASSVGVDRVGNTIYF. The CDR3 DNA follows: TGTGCCAGCAGCGTAGGGGTTGACAGGGTTGGAAACACCATATATTTT.

This clone was recorded once. This chain connects TRBV6-8 to TRBJ2-7, with D perhaps matching TRBD1 (6 bases). The V gene lost 4 bases and the J gene lost 6 bases, with 13 bases spanning the gap. There are 13 residues in the CDR3. Germline loops: CDR1 MNHGY, CDR2 SAAAGT. The CDR3 here is CASSSPDRSEQYF. The CDR3 DNA is TGTGCCAGCAGTTCCCCAGACAGGAGCGAGCAGTACTTC.

The chain has TRBV20-1 and TRBJ2-5, with D tentatively TRBD2 (7 bases). Germline loops: CDR1 DFQATT, CDR2 SNEGSKA (reference sequence). Trimming cost V 6 bases and J 13 bases, with 15 bases left between them. This CDR3 comprises 10 residues. The CDR3 here is CSAERGGWYF. CDR3 nucleotides: TGCAGTGCCGAGAGGGGGGGATGGTACTTC.

Of note for this clone: This sample includes further DNA sequences coding for the same CDR3. The chain joins TRBV5-1 to TRBJ2-2; no clear D. Germline-derived CDR1 and CDR2 are SGHRS and YFSETQ. V was pared by 0 bases and J by 2 bases, with 8 bases between. This CDR3 is built from 15 residues. CDR3 loop: CASSLGATNTGELFF. In DNA form, the CDR3 reads TGCGCCAGCAGCTTGGGAGCGACCAACACCGGGGAGCTGTTTTTT.

The chain recombines TRBV27 with TRBJ2-2; D is possibly TRBD1 or TRBD2 (5 bases each). Germline CDR1 and CDR2: MNHEY and SMNVEV (reference sequence). The V gene lost 4 bases and the J gene lost 1 base, with 16 bases spanning the gap. The CDR3 has 17 amino acids. CDR3 loop: CASSSQRGIRNTGELFF. As DNA, the CDR3 is TGTGCCAGCAGTTCCCAGAGGGGTATACGGAACACCGGGGAGCTGTTTTTT.

This clone has more than one count but fewer than ten. Other DNA sequences in the same sample also yield this CDR3. V is TRBV5-1 and J is TRBJ1-1; D may be TRBD1 (6 bases). Trimming shortened V by 0 bases and J by 4 bases, and 13 bases separated the two germline ends. The CDR3 spans 15 residues. Germline loops: CDR1 SGHRS, CDR2 YFSETQ. Here the CDR3 DNA reads TGCGCCAGCAGCTTGGCTCGGGGGGGGCTCACTGAAGCTTTCTTT. As protein: CASSLARGGLTEAFF.

The chain recombines TRBV7-9 with TRBJ1-2; D gene unclear. The germline V gene encodes CDR1 SEHNR and CDR2 FQNEAQ (reference sequence). Trimming cost V 5 bases and J 8 bases, with 9 bases left between them. The CDR3 sequence is 11 residues long. In nucleotides, the CDR3 is TGTGCCAGCAGCAGAGGGAAAGGCTACACCTTC. Residues: CASSRGKGYTF.

A word on this clone: The same CDR3 can be traced to other DNA sequences in this sample. The V gene is TRBV18, the J gene TRBJ2-3; the D is unclear. The CDR3 is 13 residues long. V was shortened by 0 bases and J by 0 bases, with 1 base between the two germline ends. In germline, CDR1 is KGHSH, CDR2 LQKENI. CDR3 region: CASSPPSTDTQYF. The CDR3 coding sequence is TGTGCCAGCTCACCACCTAGCACAGATACGCAGTATTTT. Full variable domain (outside the CDR3, taken from reference TRBV18 and TRBJ2-3): NAGVMQNPRHLVRRRGQEARLRCSPMKGHSHVYWYRQLPEEGLKFMVYLQKENIIDESGMPKERFSAEFPKEGPSILRIQQVVRGDSAAYFCASSPPSTDTQYFGPGTRLTVL.

This clone turned up a few times. CDR3 sequence (DNA): TGTGCCAGCAGCTTAGCCTCGGGGCGAGAGCAGTACTTC. Translated, it gives CASSLASGREQYF. The V and J genes are TRBV11-2 and TRBJ2-7; D is perhaps TRBD1 or TRBD2 (5 bases each). The V and J ends lost 1 base and 7 bases respectively, with 11 bases between them. The CDR3 extends over 13 amino acids. Germline CDR1 reads SGHAT; CDR2 reads FQNNGV.

The V call is TRBV28, the J call TRBJ1-3; tentatively, D is TRBD1 (6 bases). Per germline, CDR1 MDHEN and CDR2 SYDVKM. Trimming stripped 3 bases from V and 6 bases from J, with 21 bases between. The CDR3 runs to 17 residues. The DNA of the CDR3 is TGTGCCAGCAGTTTCGTTGGGGGGGCGAGGTTGGTAAACACCATATATTTT. Its protein product is CASSFVGGARLVNTIYF.

The rearrangement joins TRBV27 to TRBJ2-1; D possibly corresponds to TRBD1 (6 bases). The CDR3 contains 14 residues. The ends were cut back, 5 bases at V and 7 bases at J, with 15 bases in the middle. In germline, CDR1 is MNHEY, CDR2 SMNVEV (reference sequence). The CDR3 region is CASSGYNRANEQFF. DNA for the CDR3: TGTGCCAGCAGTGGGTATAACAGGGCGAATGAGCAGTTCTTC.

V and J are TRBV5-6 and TRBJ1-1; TRBD1 matches at 9 bases. Germline V CDR1 and CDR2: SGHDT, YYEEEE. The V and J ends lost 0 bases and 3 bases, in that order; junction bases with no gene match: 6. CDR3 length equals 16 residues. For the CDR3, the DNA is TGTGCCAGCAGCTTGGTACAACGACAGGGGGACACTGAAGCTTTCTTT. Its translation: CASSLVQRQGDTEAFF. Variable domain in full (rest from reference TRBV5-6 and TRBJ1-1): DAGVTQSPTHLIKTRGQQVTLRCSPKSGHDTVSWYQQALGQGPQFIFQYYEEEERQRGNFPDRFSGHQFPNYSSELNVNALLLGDSALYLCASSLVQRQGDTEAFFGQGTRLTVV.

V usage is TRBV6-1 and J usage is TRBJ2-6, with D uncertain. Per the germline V gene, CDR1 is MNHNS and CDR2 is SASEGT. The V end lost 7 bases, the J end lost 0 bases, and 10 bases lay between the germline ends. The CDR3 loop spans 15 amino acids. The CDR3 bases are TGTGCCAGCATTCCACATGGCTCTGGGGCCAACGTCCTGACTTTC. The encoded protein is CASIPHGSGANVLTF.

The chain combines TRBV5-1 with TRBJ1-2, with a possible D match to TRBD1 (5 bases). The V gene's germline CDR1 is SGHRS and CDR2 YFSETQ. V was trimmed by 4 bases and J by 7 bases, leaving 20 bases between them. CDR3 length: 15 residues. As DNA, the CDR3 is TGCGCCAGCAGCCCCGGGACCCCTTCTCAGGGTGGCTACACCTTC. Its translation is CASSPGTPSQGGYTF.

The chain combines TRBV7-9 with TRBJ2-5, with D possibly being TRBD2 (6 bases). The V gene lost 5 bases and the J gene lost 5 bases, with 15 bases spanning the gap. CDR3 length: 14 residues. Germline V lookup: CDR1 SEHNR, CDR2 FQNEAQ (reference sequence). The CDR3 coding sequence is TGTGCCAGCAGCCCCTCGGGCGGGACGGAGACCCAGTACTTC. Protein sequence: CASSPSGGTETQYF.